The clone carrying this TCR beta chain was counted between two and nine times. Its antigen is unidentified. V trimming: 2 bases; J trimming: 5 bases; junction bases outside the gene matches: 5. This CDR3 contains 15 residues. The germline CDR1 and CDR2 sequences are SGHVS and FNYEAQ. This sample is part of a study of T cell repertoires in cytomegalovirus infection. One entry per CDR3 protein, called by TCRdb with MiXCR from the reads. The sample has hundreds of thousands of distinct CDR3 sequences; roughly 36% are singletons. This sample comprised cultured PBMCs, obtained from culture after CMV antigen stimulation. This sequence was found in a human donor in good health (CMV status not recorded). Some clones in this sample may be carry-over from other donors' samples. The genes are TRBV7-6 and TRBJ2-1; TRBD2 matches 8 bases. CDR3 DNA: TGTGCCAGCAGCTTAACCCCCGGGAGGGACAATGAGCAGTTCTTC. This encodes CASSLTPGRDNEQFF.